These 12 T cell receptor beta chains came from one sample sequenced in a study of cytomegalovirus exposure and HLA in healthy donors. The PCR employed 60 Vbeta primers together with 13 Jbeta primers. Assay: immunoSEQ multiplex PCR; the TCRdb copy retains only in-frame clones and omits some. This table holds over 130,000 clones, under 90% found once. The sequencing sample was made of PBMCs. Every receptor here comes from a male donor in good health and CMV-seronegative.

The CDR3 sequence is CATGPRENIQYF. DNA for the CDR3: TGTGCCACCGGCCCCAGGGAAAACATTCAGTACTTC. The V call is TRBV15, the J call TRBJ2-4; tentative D call: TRBD1 (5 bases). Trimming removed 8 bases from V and 5 bases from J, with 10 bases in between. This CDR3 has 12 residues. The germline V gene has CDR1 LNHNV and CDR2 YYDKDF (reference sequence).

The chain recombines TRBV5-1 with TRBJ2-7; 10 nucleotides line up with TRBD2. The CDR3 has 15 residues. Germline trimming cut 0 bases from V and 7 bases from J; bases unmatched to any gene: 7. Germline loops: CDR1 SGHRS, CDR2 YFSETQ. In DNA form, the CDR3 reads TGCGCCAGCAGCTTGGAAAGCGGGAGGGCTCGGGAGCAGTACTTC. It encodes CASSLESGRAREQYF.

This chain connects TRBV5-4 to TRBJ2-5, with 8 bases identical to TRBD2. Germline V gene lookup returns CDR1 SGHNT and CDR2 YYREEE (reference sequence). V was clipped by 2 bases and J by 5 bases; unmatched bases: 5. This CDR3 has 14 residues. CDR3 amino acids: CASSFRGGGETQYF. The DNA for the CDR3 is TGTGCCAGCAGCTTTAGGGGCGGGGGGGAGACCCAGTACTTC.

This sequence joins TRBV29-1 and TRBJ1-2, with 9 bases aligning to TRBD1. V lost 6 bases, J lost 7 bases, and 12 bases stayed unmatched. Germline loops: CDR1 SQVTM, CDR2 ANQGSEA. This CDR3 has 14 residues. The CDR3 nucleotides read TGCAGCGTGACCAGAGCGACAGGGGGTTTTGGCTACACCTTC. This sequence encodes CSVTRATGGFGYTF.

The chain is built from TRBV6-5 and TRBJ2-2; D is uncertain. The CDR3 consists of 12 residues. The V end lost 6 bases, the J end lost 7 bases, and 9 bases lay between the germline ends. CDR1 and CDR2 from the germline V gene are MNHEY and SVGAGI. This CDR3 is CASRGIRGELFF. The CDR3 DNA follows: TGTGCCAGCAGGGGCATCCGCGGGGAGCTGTTTTTT.

This clone was seen a few times. The identical CDR3 is also encoded by other nucleotide sequences in the sample. The J gene is TRBJ2-7, the V gene TRBV6-5; D ambiguous. There are 11 residues in the CDR3. Between the trimmed V and J ends, which lost 0 bases and 7 bases, there was a span of 4 bases. Germline V gives CDR1 MNHEY, CDR2 SVGAGI. CDR3 nucleotides: TGTGCCAGCAGTTACTCCCGGGAGCAGTACTTC. It is translated as CASSYSREQYF.

The chain links TRBV6-5 to TRBJ1-2, with D possibly matching TRBD1 (6 bases). This CDR3 has 13 amino acids. With 4 bases removed from V and 5 bases from J, the gap between germline ends came to 11 bases. Germline V gene lookup returns CDR1 MNHEY and CDR2 SVGAGI. CDR3 sequence (DNA): TGTGCCAGCAGTTCACAGGGATTTTATGGCTACACCTTC. Protein sequence: CASSSQGFYGYTF.

The V and J genes are TRBV6-6 and TRBJ2-7; D uncertain. This CDR3 comprises 14 residues. CDR1 MNHNY and CDR2 SVGAGI come from the germline V gene (reference sequence). The germline V and J ends were trimmed by 1 base and 3 bases, with 10 bases remaining between them. The CDR3 reads CASSYFPRGYEQYF. CDR3 coding DNA: TGTGCCAGCAGTTACTTCCCCAGAGGCTACGAGCAGTACTTC.

The chain is built from TRBV28 and TRBJ2-2, with D maybe TRBD1 (6 bases). The CDR3 length is 14 residues. In germline, CDR1 is MDHEN, CDR2 SYDVKM. Between the trimmed V and J ends, which lost 6 bases and 6 bases, there was a span of 14 bases. CDR3 sequence: CASRTARQAGELFF. In DNA, the CDR3 is TGTGCCAGCAGGACCGCTCGACAGGCCGGGGAGCTGTTTTTT. Combining the CDR3 with reference TRBV28 and TRBJ2-2 gives the whole variable domain DVKVTQSSRYLVKRTGEKVFLECVQDMDHENMFWYRQDPGLGLRLIYFSYDVKMKEKGDIPEGYSVSREKKERFSLILESASTNQTSMYLCASRTARQAGELFFGEGSRLTVL.

There are a few counts of this clone. One end of the junction varies from germline; a read error may be responsible. The rearrangement links TRBV4-3 to TRBJ2-1; 8 nucleotides match TRBD1. Germline CDR1 is LGHNA and CDR2 is YSLEER. The length of the CDR3 is 15 residues. The CDR3 spells CASSPEGQGKNERFF. The CDR3 DNA sequence: TGCGCCAGCAGCCCCGAAGGACAGGGAAAAAATGAGCGGTTCTTC.

The chain joins TRBV19 to TRBJ2-7; 7 bases map to TRBD1. J was trimmed by 3 bases and V by 3 bases; bases with no gene match: 8. The CDR3 consists of 15 residues. Germline assignment: CDR1 LNHDA and CDR2 SQIVND (reference sequence). The CDR3 DNA is TGTGCCAGTAGTATGGGTAGCAGGGGGATCTACGAGCAGTACTTC. Translating gives CASSMGSRGIYEQYF.

This chain connects TRBV10-3 to TRBJ2-2; 12 bases align to TRBD2. The junction had 13 bases not matched to a gene; V was cut back by 6 bases and J by 2 bases. The CDR3 is made up of 19 amino acids. The germline gives CDR1 ENHRY, CDR2 SYGVKD. The CDR3 coding sequence is TGTGCCATCAGCGGAGGGTTGGCTAGCGGGAGGGTCAACACCGGGGAGCTGTTTTTT. Its protein product is CAISGGLASGRVNTGELFF.